These 16 T cell receptor beta chains came from one sample sequenced in a study of blood T cell repertoires in COVID-19. Assay: immunoSEQ multiplex PCR; the TCRdb copy retains only in-frame clones and omits some. The repertoire has about 220,000 clones, more than 65% of them found once; the top ten carry 3.5% to 4%. The sequencing sample was made of peripheral blood. These receptors came from a woman older than 75 with acute or convalescent COVID-19.

The chain is built from TRBV6-2 or TRBV6-3 and TRBJ2-3; the D gene is possibly TRBD2 (6 bases). The CDR3 runs 14 residues. Trimming took off 6 bases at V and 4 bases at J, with 14 bases between the two ends. The germline V gene encodes CDR1 MNHEY and CDR2 SVGEGT. The CDR3 loop is CASSLTSWADTQYF. In DNA form, the CDR3 reads TGTGCCAGCAGCCTTACTAGCTGGGCAGATACGCAGTATTTT.

V gene TRBV30 combines with J gene TRBJ2-7; possible D gene TRBD1, 6 bases. Germline assignment: CDR1 GTSNPN and CDR2 SVGIG (reference sequence). This CDR3 region has 14 residues. The ends were cut back, 0 bases at V and 4 bases at J, with 13 bases in the middle. The CDR3 is CAWSVPSRGYEQYF. In nucleotides, the CDR3 is TGTGCCTGGAGTGTACCCTCTAGGGGGTACGAGCAGTACTTC.

CDR3 amino acids: CASRTNLRGSYNSPLHF. DNA of the CDR3: TGTGCCAGCAGAACGAATCTCAGGGGCTCCTATAATTCACCCCTCCACTTT. J is TRBJ1-6 and V is TRBV28, with a tentative D call TRBD1 (6 bases). This CDR3 is built from 17 residues. V dropped 6 bases and J dropped 0 bases, with 15 bases sitting between them. Germline CDR1 reads MDHEN; CDR2 reads SYDVKM.

This chain links TRBV5-4 with TRBJ2-2; 7 bases are a match to TRBD2. Per the germline V gene, CDR1 is SGHNT and CDR2 is YYREEE (reference sequence). Trimming removed 4 bases from V and 6 bases from J; junction bases left unmatched: 6. The CDR3 contains 14 residues. CDR3 amino acids: CASSSGGGSGELFF. CDR3 coding DNA: TGTGCCAGCAGCAGTGGCGGGGGTTCCGGGGAGCTGTTTTTT. Complete variable domain (other parts from reference TRBV5-4 and TRBJ2-2): ETGVTQSPTHLIKTRGQQVTLRCSSQSGHNTVSWYQQALGQGPQFIFQYYREEENGRGNFPPRFSGLQFPNYSSELNVNALELDDSALYLCASSSGGGSGELFFGEGSRLTVL.

V and J are TRBV11-2 and TRBJ2-5; 14 bases line up with TRBD2. Trimming at V came to 5 bases and at J to 5 bases, leaving 7 bases not matched to a gene. CDR1 and CDR2 from the germline V gene are SGHAT and FQNNGV. The CDR3 runs 16 residues. DNA for the CDR3: TGTGCCAGCAGCCTTCGACTAGCGGGGGGGCATGAGACCCAGTACTTC. This codes for CASSLRLAGGHETQYF.

J is TRBJ1-1 and V is TRBV6-5; 9 bases fit TRBD1. J was trimmed by 3 bases and V by 6 bases; bases with no gene match: 5. This CDR3 is 14 amino acids long. Germline CDR1 reads MNHEY; CDR2 reads SVGAGI. The CDR3 sequence: CASSTDRGDTEAFF. The CDR3 coding sequence is TGTGCCAGCAGCACAGACAGGGGGGACACTGAAGCTTTCTTT.

This sequence joins TRBV6-6 and TRBJ1-2; 11 bases line up with TRBD1. The ends lost 7 bases at V and 6 bases at J; junction bases unmatched: 7. The CDR3 sequence is 14 residues long. Looked up from germline, CDR1 is MNHNY and CDR2 is SVGAGI (reference sequence). CDR3 loop: CASKRTGGKNGYTF. DNA for the CDR3: TGTGCCAGCAAAAGGACAGGGGGCAAGAATGGCTACACCTTC.

The chain combines TRBV14 with TRBJ2-7, with a tentative D call TRBD2 (6 bases). V lost 4 bases and J lost 3, with 13 bases in between. This CDR3 is 14 amino acids long. Germline CDR1 is SGHDN and CDR2 is FVKESK. CDR3 in amino acids: CASSRTEGLYEQYF. CDR3 bases: TGTGCCAGCAGCCGGACGGAGGGGCTCTACGAGCAGTACTTC.

The CDR3 sequence is CASSIADGGPSTDTQYF. Written as DNA, the CDR3 is TGTGCCAGTAGTATCGCGGACGGGGGGCCCAGCACAGATACGCAGTATTTT. This chain uses TRBV19 with TRBJ2-3; D might be TRBD2 (7 bases). The CDR3 is 17 amino acids. V lost 3 bases and J lost 0, with 16 bases in between. Germline V lookup: CDR1 LNHDA, CDR2 SQIVND (reference sequence).

The chain uses TRBV5-8 and TRBJ1-5; D possibly corresponds to TRBD1 (6 bases). The germline V and J ends were trimmed by 3 bases and 7 bases, with 14 bases remaining between them. Germline V CDR1 and CDR2: SGHTS, YDEGEE. The CDR3 extends over 14 amino acids. For the CDR3, the DNA is TGTGCCAGCAGCTCCCGGGACATTGGGCAGCCCCAGCATTTT. It encodes CASSSRDIGQPQHF.

The genes are TRBV27 and TRBJ1-1; tentative D call: TRBD1 (5 bases). Trimming pared 3 bases from V and 1 base from J, leaving 9 bases between. This CDR3 is 14 amino acids long. Germline CDR1 MNHEY, CDR2 SMNVEV (reference sequence). In DNA, the CDR3 is TGTGCCAGCAGTTTCAGGGCGCGGAACACTGAAGCTTTCTTT. It translates to CASSFRARNTEAFF.

This rearrangement joins TRBV7-2 to TRBJ2-1; 10 positions match TRBD2. The CDR3 totals 15 residues. V lost 1 base to trimming and J lost 9 bases; unmatched junction nucleotides: 6. Germline CDR1 is SGHTA and CDR2 is FQGNSA. CDR3 residues: CASSLVASGGGEQFF. The CDR3 bases are TGTGCCAGCAGCTTAGTTGCTAGCGGGGGTGGTGAGCAGTTCTTC.

This clone was picked up one time. J is TRBJ1-1 and V is TRBV3-1 (or the pseudogene TRBV3-2); TRBD1 might be the D (5 bases). Germline lookup yields CDR1 LGHDT and CDR2 YNNKEL (reference sequence). The CDR3 extends over 13 amino acids. The ends were cut back, 4 bases at V and 4 bases at J, with 10 bases in the middle. The CDR3 region has the DNA TGTGCCAGCAGCCTATCAGGGCTCACTGAAGCTTTCTTT. Translation gives CASSLSGLTEAFF.

The chain carries TRBV6-2 or TRBV6-3 and TRBJ2-6; D is ambiguous. Germline loops: CDR1 MNHEY, CDR2 SVGEGT. The CDR3 is 14 amino acids. The ends were cut back, 2 bases at V and 1 base at J, with 3 bases in the middle. CDR3 protein: CASSYLSGANVLTF. DNA for the CDR3: TGTGCCAGCAGTTACCTGTCTGGGGCCAACGTCCTGACTTTC.

This CDR3 reads CAWSIGGTGNEKLFF. DNA for the CDR3: TGTGCCTGGAGTATCGGGGGGACAGGGAATGAAAAACTGTTTTTT. The J gene is TRBJ1-4, the V gene TRBV30; 9 bases are shared with TRBD1. This CDR3 has 15 residues. Looked up from germline, CDR1 is GTSNPN and CDR2 is SVGIG (reference sequence). V dropped 2 bases and J dropped 5; count of bases not matched to a gene: 6. Full variable domain (remainder filled in from reference TRBV30 and TRBJ1-4): SQTIHQWPATLVQPVGSPLSLECTVEGTSNPNLYWYRQAAGRGLQLLFYSVGIGQISSEVPQNLSASRPQDRQFILSSKKLLLSDSGFYLCAWSIGGTGNEKLFFGSGTQLSVL.

The chain uses TRBV28 and TRBJ1-3, with TRBD1 as a possible D gene (5 bases). Germline CDR1 MDHEN, CDR2 SYDVKM. V was trimmed by 5 bases and J by 0 bases, leaving 11 bases between them. The length of the CDR3 is 15 residues. The CDR3 DNA reads as TGTGCCAGCAGTCCGGGGGGGAGCTCTGGAAACACCATATATTTT. Its translation: CASSPGGSSGNTIYF.